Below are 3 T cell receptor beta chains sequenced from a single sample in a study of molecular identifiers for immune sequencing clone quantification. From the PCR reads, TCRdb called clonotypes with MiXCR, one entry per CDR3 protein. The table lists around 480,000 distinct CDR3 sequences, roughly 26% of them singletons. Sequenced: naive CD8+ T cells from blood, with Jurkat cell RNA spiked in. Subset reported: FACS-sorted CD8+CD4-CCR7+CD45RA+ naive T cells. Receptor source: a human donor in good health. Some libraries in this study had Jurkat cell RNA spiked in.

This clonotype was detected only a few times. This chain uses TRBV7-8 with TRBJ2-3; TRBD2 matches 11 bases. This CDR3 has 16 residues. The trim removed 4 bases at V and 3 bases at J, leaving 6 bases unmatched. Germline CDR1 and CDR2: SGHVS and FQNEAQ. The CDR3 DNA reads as TGTGCCAGCAGCTCAATCCTAGCGGGGGGTACAGATACGCAGTATTTT. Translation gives CASSSILAGGTDTQYF.

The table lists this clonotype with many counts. In DNA, the CDR3 is TGTGCCAGCAGTCCCAGTCCGTTTGCGGGGGGGCCCGCAGATACGCAGTATTTT. This sequence encodes CASSPSPFAGGPADTQYF. The chain combines TRBV27 with TRBJ2-3; 9 bases line up with TRBD2. The germline V gene encodes CDR1 MNHEY and CDR2 SMNVEV (reference sequence). With V trimmed by 5 bases and J by 4 bases, 16 bases remained unmatched. This CDR3 has 18 amino acids.

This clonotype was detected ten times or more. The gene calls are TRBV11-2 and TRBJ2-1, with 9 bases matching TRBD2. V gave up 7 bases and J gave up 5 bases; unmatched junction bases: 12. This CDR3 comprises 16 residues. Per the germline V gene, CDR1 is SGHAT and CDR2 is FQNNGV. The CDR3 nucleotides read TGTGCCAGCACCACGCAGCCCAGCGGGGGGCACAATGAGCAGTTCTTC. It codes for CASTTQPSGGHNEQFF. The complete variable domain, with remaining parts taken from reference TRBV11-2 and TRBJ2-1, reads EAGVAQSPRYKIIEKRQSVAFWCNPISGHATLYWYQQILGQGPKLLIQFQNNGVVDDSQLPKDRFSAERLKGVDSTLKIQPAKLEDSAVYLCASTTQPSGGHNEQFFGPGTRLTVL.